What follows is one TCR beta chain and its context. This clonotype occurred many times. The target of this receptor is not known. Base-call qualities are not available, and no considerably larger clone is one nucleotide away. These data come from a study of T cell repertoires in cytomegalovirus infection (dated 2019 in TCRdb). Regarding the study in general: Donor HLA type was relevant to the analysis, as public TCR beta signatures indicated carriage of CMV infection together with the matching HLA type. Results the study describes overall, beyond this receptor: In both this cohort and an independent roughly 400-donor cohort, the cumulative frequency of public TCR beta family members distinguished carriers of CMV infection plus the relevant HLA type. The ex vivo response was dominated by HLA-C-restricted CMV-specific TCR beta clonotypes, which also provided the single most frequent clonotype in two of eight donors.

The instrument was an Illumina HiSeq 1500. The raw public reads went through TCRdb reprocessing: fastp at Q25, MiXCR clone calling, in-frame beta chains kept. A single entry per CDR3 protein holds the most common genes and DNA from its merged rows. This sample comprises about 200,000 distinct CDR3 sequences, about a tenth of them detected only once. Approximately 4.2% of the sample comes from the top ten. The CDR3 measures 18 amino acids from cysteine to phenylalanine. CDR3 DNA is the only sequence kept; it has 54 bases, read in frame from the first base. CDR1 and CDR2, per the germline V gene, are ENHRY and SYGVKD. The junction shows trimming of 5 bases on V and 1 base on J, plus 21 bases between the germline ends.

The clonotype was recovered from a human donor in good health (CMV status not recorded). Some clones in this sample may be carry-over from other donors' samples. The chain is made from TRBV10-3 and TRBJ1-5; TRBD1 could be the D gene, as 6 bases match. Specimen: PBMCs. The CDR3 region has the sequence CAISQTMAGVGSNQPQHF. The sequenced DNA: TGTGCCATCAGTCAGACGATGGCAGGGGTAGGAAGCAATCAGCCCCAGCATTTT.